The entry below describes one T cell receptor beta chain. In the original processing: Estimated nucleated cell counts came from reference gene primer amplification. Using immunoSEQ multiplex PCR, the repertoire was profiled, and TCRdb retains in-frame clones only, with some absent. V and J calls and clone size are copied from that table; D and trimming were computed from the DNA. The table has 250,000 to 300,000 clones, roughly 88% seen once. The data were taken from a study of blood T cell repertoires in COVID-19. Turning to the study itself: Nucleic acid was either cDNA or gDNA, and it came from T cells, B-cell-depleted T cells, or PBMCs.

Cohort assignment relied on participant-reported clinical history. For recovered donors of Cohort 3, there were two negative PCRs, clearance, or symptom resolution. The CDR3 runs 12 residues. Trimming removed 2 bases from V and 5 bases from J, with 7 bases in between. Germline V lookup: CDR1 MNHEY, CDR2 SMNVEV (reference sequence). The sample consisted of PBMCs or T cells enriched from blood (not recorded which). The chain is built from TRBV27 and TRBJ2-7, with D unresolved. The sequence was obtained from a woman in her forties or fifties who had recovered from COVID-19. The CDR3 DNA is TGTGCCAGCAGTTTAAACTTAAACGAGCAGTACTTC. Its translation: CASSLNLNEQYF.